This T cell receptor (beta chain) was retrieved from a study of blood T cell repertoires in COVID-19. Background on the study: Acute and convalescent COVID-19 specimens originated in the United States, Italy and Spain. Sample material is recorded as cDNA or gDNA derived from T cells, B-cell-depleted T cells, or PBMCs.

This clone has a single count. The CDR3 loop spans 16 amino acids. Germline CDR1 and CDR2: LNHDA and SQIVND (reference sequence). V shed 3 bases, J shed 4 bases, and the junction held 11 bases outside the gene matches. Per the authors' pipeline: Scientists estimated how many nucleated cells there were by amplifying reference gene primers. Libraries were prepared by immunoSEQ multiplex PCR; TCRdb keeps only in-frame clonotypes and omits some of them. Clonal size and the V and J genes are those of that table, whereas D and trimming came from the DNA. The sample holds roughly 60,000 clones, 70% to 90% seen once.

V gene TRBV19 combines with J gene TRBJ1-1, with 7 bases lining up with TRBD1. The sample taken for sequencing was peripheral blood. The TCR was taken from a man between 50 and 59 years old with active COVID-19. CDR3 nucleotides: TGTGCCAGTAGTATCCACCAACAGGGGCTCGGCACTGAAGCTTTCTTT. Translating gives CASSIHQQGLGTEAFF. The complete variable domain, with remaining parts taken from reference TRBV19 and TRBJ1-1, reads DGGITQSPKYLFRKEGQNVTLSCEQNLNHDAMYWYRQDPGQGLRLIYYSQIVNDFQKGDIAEGYSVSREKKESFPLTVTSAQKNPTAFYLCASSIHQQGLGTEAFFGQGTRLTVV.